This T cell receptor beta chain is from a study of vaccination effects on CD4 cells after COVID-19. Before sequencing took place, the ViraFEST assay used viral peptide pools to expand antigen-specific CD4+ T cells. When roughly eleven days of culture had elapsed, CD4+ T cells were isolated. None of the vaccinated had previously contracted SARS-CoV-2, and their nucleocapsid antibodies tested negative. The assay was immunoSEQ multiplex PCR, and TCRdb's table has in-frame clones only and misses some. The sample shows about 25,000 clones, over 60% of them seen only once. Trimming cost V 0 bases and J 8 bases, with 13 bases left between them. The CDR3 spans 14 residues. The V gene's germline CDR1 is MGHRA and CDR2 YSYEKL. As for this clone: Its antigen remains unidentified.

The TCR was taken from a human donor who received a COVID-19 vaccine. The rearrangement uses TRBV4-1 and TRBJ1-2, with a possible D match to TRBD1 (6 bases). Sample: CD4+ T cells from PBMCs cultured with HCoV-NL63 spike peptides, taken before COVID-19 vaccination. The CDR3, as DNA: TGCGCCAGCAGCCAAGAGTACAGGGATGAGGGCTACACCTTC. As protein: CASSQEYRDEGYTF.